Below are 8 T cell receptor beta chains sequenced from a single sample in a study of CD8 T cells in Susac syndrome (dated by TCRdb to the late 2010s). To prepare the library, the immunoSEQ multiplex PCR assay was applied. RNA was extracted with the RNeasy kit and about 0.5 to 1 ug was reverse transcribed using random hexamers. TCRdb redid the processing of the public reads, applying fastp at Q25 and MiXCR, and retained in-frame beta chains. Records with the same CDR3 protein are collapsed into one entry carrying the most frequent genes and DNA. Recorded for this sample are over 150,000 distinct CDR3 sequences; roughly 95% of them occurred a single time. The biggest ten clones account for 0.093% of the sample. Sequenced material: CD4+ T cells from PBMCs. The receptors here all came from a human donor with multiple sclerosis.

The chain links TRBV12-3 or TRBV12-4 to TRBJ2-7; 7 bases are a match to TRBD1. This CDR3 contains 15 residues. Trimming at V came to 7 bases and at J to 0 bases, leaving 9 bases not matched to a gene. CDR3 in amino acids: CASTLASGGSYEQYF. CDR3 nucleotide sequence: TGTGCCAGCACACTGGCCTCAGGGGGCTCCTACGAGCAGTACTTC.

The chain has TRBV20-1 and TRBJ2-5; D is unresolved. Germline V CDR1 and CDR2: DFQATT, SNEGSKA (reference sequence). The CDR3 contains 13 residues. With 7 bases removed from V and 4 bases from J, the gap between germline ends came to 16 bases. DNA for the CDR3: TGCAGTGGGGCGACACAGCCCGTAGAGACCCAGTACTTC. It specifies CSGATQPVETQYF.

The chain is built from TRBV29-1 and TRBJ2-7, with D uncertain. Trimming stripped 4 bases from V and 6 bases from J, with 10 bases between. The CDR3 has 11 residues. CDR1 is SQVTM and CDR2 is ANQGSEA in the germline V gene. The CDR3 sequence is CSVGEVGEQYF. The CDR3 nucleotides are TGCAGCGTTGGCGAGGTAGGCGAGCAGTACTTC.

This sequence joins TRBV7-3 and TRBJ2-7, with unresolved D. Germline CDR1 SGHTA, CDR2 FQGTGA. V dropped 4 bases and J dropped 2 bases, with 12 bases sitting between them. This CDR3 contains 14 residues. CDR3 sequence reads: CASSSGVDPYEQYF. In DNA form, the CDR3 reads TGTGCCAGCAGCTCGGGCGTGGATCCCTACGAGCAGTACTTC.

J is TRBJ2-7 and V is TRBV20-1; maybe TRBD2 (5 bases). From germline, CDR1 is DFQATT and CDR2 SNEGSKA (reference sequence). V lost 4 bases and J 5 bases, leaving 12 bases between the germline ends. The CDR3 length is 12 residues. The CDR3 nucleotides read TGCAGTGCTACCGGCGGGTCCCACGAGCAGTACTTC. Its translation is CSATGGSHEQYF.

The chain recombines TRBV18 with TRBJ2-5; D call uncertain. V was pared by 1 base and J by 5 bases, with 5 bases between. The CDR3 has 12 residues. CDR1 is KGHSH, CDR2 LQKENI, per germline. CDR3 protein: CASSPQRETQYF. CDR3 nucleotides: TGTGCCAGCTCACCACAGAGGGAGACCCAGTACTTC.

The V and J genes are TRBV5-1 and TRBJ2-1; D gene ambiguous. Germline loops: CDR1 SGHRS, CDR2 YFSETQ. V lost 0 bases to trimming and J lost 6 bases, with 4 bases between them. CDR3 length equals 12 residues. The chain's CDR3 is CASSLDPNEQFF. The CDR3 DNA reads TGCGCCAGCAGCTTGGATCCCAATGAGCAGTTCTTC.

V usage is TRBV6-2 or TRBV6-3 and J usage is TRBJ1-5; D is uncertain. CDR1 is MNHEY, CDR2 SVGEGT, per germline. The CDR3 loop spans 13 amino acids. V lost 0 bases, J lost 7 bases, and 7 bases lay in between. The CDR3 reads CASSYSRVQPQHF. The CDR3, as DNA: TGTGCCAGCAGTTACTCCCGGGTGCAGCCCCAGCATTTT.